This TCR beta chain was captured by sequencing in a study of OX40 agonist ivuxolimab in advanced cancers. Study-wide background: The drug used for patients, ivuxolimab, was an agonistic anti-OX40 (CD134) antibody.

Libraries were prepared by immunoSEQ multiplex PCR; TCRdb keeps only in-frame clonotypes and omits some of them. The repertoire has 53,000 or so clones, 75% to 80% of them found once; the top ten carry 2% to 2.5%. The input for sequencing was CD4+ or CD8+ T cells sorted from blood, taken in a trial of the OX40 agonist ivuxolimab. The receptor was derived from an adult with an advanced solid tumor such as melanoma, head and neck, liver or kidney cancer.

The CDR3, as DNA: TGTGCCAGCAGTTGCCGGGGACAGGGGGGGGATACGCAGTATTTT. It codes for CASSCRGQGGDTQYF. The chain couples TRBV28 to TRBJ2-3; 11 bases line up with TRBD1. Trimming took 4 bases from V and 6 from J; bases not matched to a gene: 6. The CDR3 loop spans 15 amino acids. Germline CDR1 and CDR2: MDHEN and SYDVKM. The full variable domain, its missing parts supplied by reference TRBV28 and TRBJ2-3, is DVKVTQSSRYLVKRTGEKVFLECVQDMDHENMFWYRQDPGLGLRLIYFSYDVKMKEKGDIPEGYSVSREKKERFSLILESASTNQTSMYLCASSCRGQGGDTQYFGPGTRLTVL.